These 6 T cell receptor beta chains were sequenced from one sample in a study of CD8+CD57+ T cells in acquired aplastic anemia. Researchers used genomic DNA as the template to profile TCR beta VDJ and CDR3. TCRdb reprocessed the reads via MiXCR and lists one record per CDR3 protein. The repertoire holds roughly 170,000 distinct CDR3 sequences, 55% to 80% seen once, with 45% in the top ten. Sequenced material: sorted CD4+, CD8+, or CD8+CD57+ T cells (not recorded which) from PBMCs. These receptors were obtained from a human donor in good health.

The chain joins TRBV10-3 to TRBJ1-3; D call uncertain. The CDR3 extends over 16 amino acids. Germline CDR1 is ENHRY and CDR2 is SYGVKD. V lost 1 base, J lost 0 bases, and 10 bases lay in between. This CDR3 reads CAISEYSITSGNTIYF. The CDR3 region has the DNA TGTGCCATCAGTGAGTACAGCATAACCTCTGGAAACACCATATATTTT.

The rearrangement uses TRBV19 and TRBJ2-1; 7 bases align to TRBD2. V dropped 2 bases and J dropped 2; count of bases not matched to a gene: 6. CDR1 and CDR2 (germline): LNHDA, SQIVND (reference sequence). This CDR3 has 16 residues. The CDR3: CASSIRASGTYNEQFF. In nucleotides, the CDR3 is TGTGCCAGTAGTATAAGGGCTAGCGGTACCTACAATGAGCAGTTCTTC.

This clonotype showed up many times. The rearrangement links TRBV7-9 to TRBJ2-5; D not resolved. The CDR3 is made up of 15 amino acids. CDR1 and CDR2 (germline): SEHNR, FQNEAQ (reference sequence). V shed 4 bases and J shed 4 bases, with 16 bases lying between them. The CDR3: CASSSTLTGGETQYF. In nucleotides, the CDR3 is TGTGCCAGCAGCTCGACACTCACGGGCGGAGAGACCCAGTACTTC.

With respect to this clonotype: An end of the junction does not agree with germline; a read error may underlie this. The chain carries TRBV6-1 and TRBJ1-1, with D hard to call. Looked up from germline, CDR1 is MNHNS and CDR2 is SASEGT. The CDR3 covers 14 residues. The CDR3 bases are TGCGCCAGCAGTCGTAAGGGAGCGAACACTGAAGCTTTCTTT. It specifies CASSRKGANTEAFF.

The gene calls are TRBV20-1 and TRBJ2-3, with D possibly matching TRBD1 (6 bases). V lost 0 bases and J lost 4, with 11 bases in between. Germline V gene data show CDR1 as DFQATT and CDR2 as SNEGSKA (reference sequence). The CDR3 spans 14 residues. The chain's CDR3 is CSARDLRGPDTQYF. The DNA of the CDR3 is TGCAGTGCTAGAGATCTCAGGGGTCCAGATACGCAGTATTTT.

The J gene is TRBJ2-5, the V gene TRBV12-3 or TRBV12-4; D perhaps matches TRBD2 (5 bases). V shed 4 bases and J shed 5 bases, with 14 bases lying between them. The CDR3 consists of 14 residues. CDR3 coding DNA: TGTGCCAGCAGTTCGCACCCGGGGTCCGAGACCCAGTACTTC. This gives the protein CASSSHPGSETQYF.